This is a list of T cell receptor beta chains from one sample in a study of CD8 T cells in ankylosing spondylitis. Each CDR3 protein is one row after TCRdb ran MiXCR on the 5' RACE reads. The table records roughly 700,000 distinct CDR3 sequences, under 20% of them present only once. The specimen was blood, either unsorted or a sorted T cell fraction (not recorded which). Receptor source: a male donor with ankylosing spondylitis. Each CDR3 is given with its conserved first and last residue. D genes are given only for firm matches. Some rows mark clone size as missing; the rest say once, few, many or name a class of expanded clone.

j_gene: TRBJ1-1; d_gene: .; abundance: many; v_gene: TRBV28; CDR3aa: CASQGQRPEAFF; CDR3nt: TGTGCCAGCCAAGGACAGCGTCCTGAAGCTTTCTTT
j_gene: TRBJ2-2; d_gene: TRBD2; abundance: .; v_gene: TRBV7-8; CDR3aa: CASSPTSGSITGELFF; CDR3nt: TGTGCCAGCAGCCCGACTAGCGGGAGCATCACCGGGGAGCTGTTTTTT
j_gene: TRBJ1-1; d_gene: .; abundance: .; v_gene: TRBV20-1; CDR3aa: CSANTANTEAFF; CDR3nt: TGCAGTGCTAACACAGCGAACACTGAAGCTTTCTTT
j_gene: TRBJ2-3; d_gene: .; abundance: .; v_gene: TRBV6-2/TRBV6-3; CDR3aa: CASSYTAGSTDTQYF; CDR3nt: TGTGCCAGCAGTTACACGGCGGGAAGCACAGATACGCAGTATTTT
j_gene: TRBJ2-1; d_gene: .; abundance: few; v_gene: TRBV20-1; CDR3aa: CSASPSGEQFF; CDR3nt: TGCAGTGCGAGCCCGAGTGGTGAGCAGTTCTTC
j_gene: TRBJ2-7; d_gene: .; abundance: few; v_gene: TRBV7-6; CDR3aa: CASSPGGGSSIF; CDR3nt: TGTGCCAGCAGCCCTGGGGGTGGAAGCAGTATCTTC
j_gene: TRBJ2-7; d_gene: TRBD1; abundance: .; v_gene: TRBV7-9; CDR3aa: CASSSRQGADYEQYF; CDR3nt: TGTGCCAGCAGCTCCAGACAGGGGGCTGACTACGAGCAGTACTTC
j_gene: TRBJ2-7; d_gene: TRBD1; abundance: many; v_gene: TRBV12-3/TRBV12-4; CDR3aa: CASSPTGPYEQYF; CDR3nt: TGTGCCAGCAGCCCGACAGGGCCCTACGAGCAGTACTTC
j_gene: TRBJ2-2; d_gene: .; abundance: .; v_gene: TRBV29-1; CDR3aa: CSVEADNTGELFF; CDR3nt: TGCAGCGTTGAGGCAGATAACACCGGGGAGCTGTTTTTT
j_gene: TRBJ2-5; d_gene: .; abundance: .; v_gene: TRBV12-5; CDR3aa: CASGLWQGWETQYF; CDR3nt: TGTGCTAGTGGTTTGTGGCAGGGTTGGGAGACCCAGTACTTC
j_gene: TRBJ1-3; d_gene: .; abundance: once; v_gene: TRBV20-1; CDR3aa: CSADDLGESPNTIYF; CDR3nt: TGCAGTGCGGACGACCTGGGTGAATCCCCAAACACCATATATTTT
j_gene: TRBJ2-1; d_gene: TRBD1; abundance: few; v_gene: TRBV5-1; CDR3aa: CASRGTGLFF; CDR3nt: TGCGCCAGCAGGGGGACAGGGTTGTTCTTC
j_gene: TRBJ1-2; d_gene: .; abundance: many; v_gene: TRBV20-1; CDR3aa: CSARDRRQPNTNYGYTF; CDR3nt: TGCAGTGCTAGAGATAGGAGACAGCCTAATACTAACTATGGCTACACCTTC
j_gene: TRBJ2-1; d_gene: TRBD2; abundance: few; v_gene: TRBV6-1; CDR3aa: CASRWTSGGNDEQFF; CDR3nt: TGTGCCAGCAGATGGACTAGCGGGGGTAACGATGAGCAGTTCTTC
j_gene: TRBJ2-3; d_gene: .; abundance: .; v_gene: TRBV24-1; CDR3aa: CATRDPRAGSTDTQYF; CDR3nt: TGTGCCACCAGGGACCCTAGGGCGGGAAGCACAGATACGCAGTATTTT
j_gene: TRBJ1-1; d_gene: TRBD1; abundance: .; v_gene: TRBV2; CDR3aa: CASEEGQPSPGAFF; CDR3nt: TGTGCCAGCGAAGAGGGACAGCCAAGTCCCGGGGCTTTCTTT
j_gene: TRBJ2-5; d_gene: .; abundance: few; v_gene: TRBV12-3/TRBV12-4; CDR3aa: CASRFSSPQETQYF; CDR3nt: TGTGCCAGCAGATTTAGCAGTCCTCAAGAGACCCAGTACTTC
j_gene: TRBJ1-5; d_gene: TRBD1; abundance: once; v_gene: TRBV28; CDR3aa: CASSFPGTVQGNQPQHF; CDR3nt: TGTGCCAGCAGTTTCCCCGGGACAGTCCAGGGCAATCAGCCCCAGCATTTT
j_gene: TRBJ1-4; d_gene: .; abundance: .; v_gene: TRBV20-1; CDR3aa: CSAIRGTGVEKLFF; CDR3nt: TGCAGTGCTATACGCGGGACCGGCGTTGAAAAACTGTTTTTT
j_gene: TRBJ1-2; d_gene: .; abundance: few; v_gene: TRBV11-2; CDR3aa: CASSLDSAGANYGYTF; CDR3nt: TGTGCCAGCAGCTTAGATTCCGCAGGGGCAAACTATGGCTACACCTTC
j_gene: TRBJ2-7; d_gene: TRBD2; abundance: .; v_gene: TRBV6-2/TRBV6-3; CDR3aa: CASSTLAGYEQYF; CDR3nt: TGTGCCAGCAGTACTTTAGCGGGGTACGAGCAGTACTTC
j_gene: TRBJ1-6; d_gene: .; abundance: .; v_gene: TRBV3-1; CDR3aa: CASSPSVNSPLHF; CDR3nt: TGTGCCAGCAGCCCTTCAGTTAATTCACCCCTCCACTTT
j_gene: TRBJ1-6; d_gene: TRBD1; abundance: .; v_gene: TRBV7-8; CDR3aa: CASSLLDRGNSPLHF; CDR3nt: TGTGCCAGCAGCCTACTGGACAGGGGCAATTCACCCCTCCACTTT
j_gene: TRBJ2-4; d_gene: TRBD2; abundance: few; v_gene: TRBV20-1; CDR3aa: CSARTSGENIQYF; CDR3nt: TGCAGTGCGAGGACTAGCGGGGAAAACATTCAGTACTTC
j_gene: TRBJ2-7; d_gene: .; abundance: .; v_gene: TRBV3-1; CDR3aa: CASSKNRVPYEQYF; CDR3nt: TGTGCCAGCAGCAAAAACAGGGTGCCCTACGAGCAGTACTTC
j_gene: TRBJ2-1; d_gene: TRBD2; abundance: .; v_gene: TRBV5-1; CDR3aa: CASSSAGEVQNEQFF; CDR3nt: TGCGCCAGCAGCTCCGCGGGAGAGGTTCAGAATGAGCAGTTCTTC
j_gene: TRBJ2-2; d_gene: TRBD2; abundance: few; v_gene: TRBV25-1; CDR3aa: CASSEYALRLAGGSNTGELFF; CDR3nt: TGTGCCAGCAGTGAATATGCCCTCCGACTAGCGGGAGGATCGAACACCGGGGAGCTGTTTTTT
j_gene: TRBJ1-1; d_gene: .; abundance: .; v_gene: TRBV10-3; CDR3aa: CAISTGGAPFTEAFF; CDR3nt: TGTGCCATTTCGACCGGCGGGGCTCCTTTCACTGAAGCTTTCTTT
j_gene: TRBJ2-2; d_gene: .; abundance: .; v_gene: TRBV20-1; CDR3aa: CSAAKVGANTGELFF; CDR3nt: TGCAGTGCCGCAAAAGTGGGGGCGAACACCGGGGAGCTGTTTTTT
j_gene: TRBJ1-5; d_gene: .; abundance: few; v_gene: TRBV5-1; CDR3aa: CASSWEGGGNQPQHF; CDR3nt: TGCGCCAGCAGCTGGGAGGGAGGCGGCAATCAGCCCCAGCATTTT
j_gene: TRBJ2-2; d_gene: .; abundance: .; v_gene: TRBV5-1; CDR3aa: CASSFVPAPNTGELFF; CDR3nt: TGCGCCAGCAGCTTTGTCCCAGCCCCCAACACCGGGGAGCTGTTTTTT
j_gene: TRBJ2-3; d_gene: .; abundance: few; v_gene: TRBV20-1; CDR3aa: CSARPNLLLLQYF; CDR3nt: TGCAGTGCTAGACCCAACCTCCTACTGCTGCAGTATTTT
j_gene: TRBJ1-1; d_gene: .; abundance: few; v_gene: TRBV5-1; CDR3aa: CASSLNWGLNTEAFF; CDR3nt: TGCGCCAGCAGCTTGAACTGGGGCCTGAACACTGAAGCTTTCTTT
j_gene: TRBJ1-2; d_gene: .; abundance: .; v_gene: TRBV6-1; CDR3aa: CASSPSQGNNYGYTF; CDR3nt: TGTGCCAGCAGTCCCTCCCAGGGGAATAACTATGGCTACACCTTC
j_gene: TRBJ2-4; d_gene: .; abundance: .; v_gene: TRBV5-6; CDR3aa: CASSVVGRGAKNIQYF; CDR3nt: TGTGCCAGCAGCGTCGTGGGCCGCGGAGCCAAAAACATTCAGTACTTC
j_gene: TRBJ2-3; d_gene: .; abundance: few; v_gene: TRBV4-1; CDR3aa: CASSPTAGLDTQYF; CDR3nt: TGCGCCAGCAGCCCTACTGCGGGGCTAGATACGCAGTATTTT
j_gene: TRBJ2-3; d_gene: TRBD2; abundance: .; v_gene: TRBV27; CDR3aa: CASSSTGLAGVADTQYF; CDR3nt: TGTGCCAGCAGTTCTACTGGACTAGCGGGAGTAGCAGATACGCAGTATTTT
j_gene: TRBJ2-3; d_gene: TRBD1; abundance: .; v_gene: TRBV20-1; CDR3aa: CSASRQGADTQYF; CDR3nt: TGCAGTGCTAGCAGACAGGGCGCAGATACGCAGTATTTT
j_gene: TRBJ2-1; d_gene: .; abundance: many; v_gene: TRBV12-3/TRBV12-4; CDR3aa: CASSFGLRGDEQFF; CDR3nt: TGTGCCAGCAGTTTCGGCCTAAGGGGCGATGAGCAGTTCTTC
j_gene: TRBJ2-5; d_gene: .; abundance: .; v_gene: TRBV6-5; CDR3aa: CASSYRPDPLGETQYF; CDR3nt: TGTGCCAGCAGTTACCGGCCGGATCCCCTCGGGGAGACCCAGTACTTC
j_gene: TRBJ2-4; d_gene: TRBD2; abundance: .; v_gene: TRBV3-1; CDR3aa: CASSRYGTSGAQGKNIQYF; CDR3nt: TGTGCCAGCAGCCGATATGGGACTAGCGGGGCTCAAGGCAAAAACATTCAGTACTTC
j_gene: TRBJ1-2; d_gene: .; abundance: .; v_gene: TRBV12-3/TRBV12-4; CDR3aa: CASSPVWVEKYGYTF; CDR3nt: TGTGCCAGCAGTCCCGTTTGGGTGGAGAAGTATGGCTACACCTTC
j_gene: TRBJ2-7; d_gene: .; abundance: .; v_gene: TRBV6-2/TRBV6-3; CDR3aa: CASSYSGVPYDQYF; CDR3nt: TGTGCCAGCAGTTACTCCGGGGTCCCCTACGACCAGTACTTC
j_gene: TRBJ2-5; d_gene: TRBD1; abundance: few; v_gene: TRBV7-7; CDR3aa: CASSPAGQGFSGTQYF; CDR3nt: TGTGCCAGCAGCCCGGCGGGACAGGGCTTCTCCGGGACCCAGTACTTC
j_gene: TRBJ2-6; d_gene: .; abundance: .; v_gene: TRBV12-3/TRBV12-4; CDR3aa: CASSLRRPGSGANVLTF; CDR3nt: TGTGCCAGCAGTTTAAGGCGTCCTGGGTCTGGGGCCAACGTCCTGACTTTC
j_gene: TRBJ2-7; d_gene: TRBD2; abundance: .; v_gene: TRBV7-8; CDR3aa: CASSGGLTEQYF; CDR3nt: TGTGCCAGCAGCGGGGGACTAACCGAGCAGTACTTC
j_gene: TRBJ2-7; d_gene: .; abundance: .; v_gene: TRBV21-1; CDR3aa: CASSQSCGGDRPYEQYF; CDR3nt: TGTGCCAGCAGCCAAAGTTGTGGAGGGGACAGGCCGTACGAGCAGTACTTC
j_gene: TRBJ2-1; d_gene: .; abundance: few; v_gene: TRBV30; CDR3aa: CAWSVPYNEQFF; CDR3nt: TGTGCCTGGAGTGTCCCTTACAATGAGCAGTTCTTC
j_gene: TRBJ2-5; d_gene: .; abundance: .; v_gene: TRBV4-1; CDR3aa: CASSQEGGIQETQYF; CDR3nt: TGCGCCAGCAGCCAAGAGGGCGGGATCCAAGAGACCCAGTACTTC
j_gene: TRBJ2-5; d_gene: TRBD2; abundance: .; v_gene: TRBV13; CDR3aa: CASRKGTSGPQGETQYF; CDR3nt: TGTGCCAGCAGAAAAGGGACTAGCGGCCCCCAAGGAGAGACCCAGTACTTC
j_gene: TRBJ2-3; d_gene: TRBD1; abundance: .; v_gene: TRBV9; CDR3aa: CASSVQGGTDTQYF; CDR3nt: TGTGCCAGCAGCGTACAGGGGGGCACAGATACGCAGTATTTT
j_gene: TRBJ1-4; d_gene: TRBD1; abundance: .; v_gene: TRBV12-3/TRBV12-4; CDR3aa: CASSFGPHRGAAEKLFF; CDR3nt: TGTGCCAGCAGTTTCGGCCCGCACAGGGGGGCCGCTGAAAAACTGTTTTTT
j_gene: TRBJ2-3; d_gene: .; abundance: .; v_gene: TRBV11-2; CDR3aa: CASSLDGGSRDTQYF; CDR3nt: TGTGCCAGCAGCTTAGATGGGGGGTCGCGTGATACGCAGTATTTT